This T cell receptor beta chain was documented in a study of T cell responses to AZD1222 COVID-19 vaccine (dated by TCRdb to the early 2020s). Background for the entire study: AZD1222 recipients with second doses at about 4 weeks or about 12 weeks were pooled, because spike-specific TCR depth and breadth did not differ between schedules. TCR sequencing was performed for some 250 trial participants, of whom roughly 200 were given two doses of AZD1222 and around 26 were given two doses of MenACWY control vaccine. Enrollment into the trials was organized by age into subgroups of 18-55, 56-69 and 70-plus years, and those subgroups contained roughly 150, 30 and 60 TCR-sequenced participants, respectively. Overall results and qualifications from the work: Conclusions about previously exposed vaccinees are limited because only six or seven AZD1222 recipients were SARS-CoV-2 seropositive at baseline. Participants were mostly white British, with more females than males. The authors suggested clonal diversity may have been underestimated. After two AZD1222 doses, spike-specific TCR breadth and depth were significantly higher than at day 0 and than in MenACWY recipients. No day 14 peak-response samples were available, so repertoires were characterized only after the peak T cell response. The whole spike protein was spanned by vaccine-associated CD4 TCRs, and dominant responses were seen in regions 160-218 and 743-854. In the small 56-69-year group, the increase in depth fell short of significance, most likely because of low power. Reportedly, close to half of the unique spike-specific TCRs recognized epitopes lying outside the regions that are mutated in the B.1.351 and B.1.1.7 variants.

Notes on this clone: This receptor's antigen is unknown. One base away there is no much larger clone; base qualities are not given.

The CDR3 regions of human TCRbeta chains were analyzed by immunosequencing. Under the source paper's analysis protocol: TCRs in the repertoires were matched against a reference library of SARS-CoV-2-specific TCRs that had been generated with the MIRA antigen-specificity platform. Breadth was defined as the fraction of unique TCRs that were SARS-CoV-2-associated, and depth was defined as the fraction of total T cells that were SARS-CoV-2-associated. Using the MIRA data, each spike-specific TCR was assigned both to the spike region to which the TCR was reactive and to a CD4 or CD8 class. Log10-transformed breadth and depth values were compared by one-way ANOVA with Sidak's multiple comparisons tests. TCRdb provides this immuneACCESS table in a form limited to in-frame rearrangements. Some clones are lacking; in checked studies, under half of them reflect an unresolved V gene, and why the rest are absent is not known. Clonal size and the V and J genes are those of that table, whereas D and trimming came from the DNA. This sample comprises 90,000 to 150,000 clones, 88% of them detected only once. About 3.7% of the sample is in the top ten clones.

The CDR1 and CDR2 encoded by the germline V gene (reference sequence) are MNHEY and SMNVEV. The cysteine opens and the phenylalanine closes a CDR3 of 12 amino acids. The read is trimmed to its CDR3 DNA, 36 bases read in frame from base 1. The trim is 1 base for V and 7 bases for J, with a gap of 2 bases between the germline ends. The sample's time point label, decoded: baseline before first vaccination. Vaccinee samples were obtained from the UK trials COV001 and COV002, which included a single-blind randomized controlled phase 2/3 trial of AZD1222 (ChAdOx1 nCoV-19) in healthy adults. Trial participant PBMC samples were collected at day 0 and day 28 after the second dose for TCRbeta chain sequencing.

The receptor was derived from an adult in good health. Sequenced material: peripheral blood, taken on day 0 of AZD1222 vaccination. Here the chain combines TRBV27 and TRBJ1-6; no D gene call is confident. The nucleotides read TGTGCCAGCAGTTTATGGAATTCACCCCTCCACTTT. The encoded protein is CASSLWNSPLHF.